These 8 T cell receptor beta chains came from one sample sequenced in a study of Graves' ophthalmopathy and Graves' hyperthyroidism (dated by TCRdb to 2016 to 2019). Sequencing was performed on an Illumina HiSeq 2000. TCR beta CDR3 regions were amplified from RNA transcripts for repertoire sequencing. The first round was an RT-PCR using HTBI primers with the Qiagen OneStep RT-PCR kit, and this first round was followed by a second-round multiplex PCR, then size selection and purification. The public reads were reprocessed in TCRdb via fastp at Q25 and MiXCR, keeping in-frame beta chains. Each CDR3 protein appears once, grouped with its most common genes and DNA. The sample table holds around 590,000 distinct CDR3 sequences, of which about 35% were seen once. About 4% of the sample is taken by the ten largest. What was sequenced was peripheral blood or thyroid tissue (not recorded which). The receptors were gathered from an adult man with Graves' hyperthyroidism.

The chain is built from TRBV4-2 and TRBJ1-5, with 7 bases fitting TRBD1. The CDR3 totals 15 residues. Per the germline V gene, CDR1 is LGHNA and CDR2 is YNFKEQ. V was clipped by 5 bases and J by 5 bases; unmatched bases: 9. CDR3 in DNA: TGTGCCAGCAGCTTAGTGACAGGGTGGGATCAGCCCCAGCATTTT. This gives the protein CASSLVTGWDQPQHF.

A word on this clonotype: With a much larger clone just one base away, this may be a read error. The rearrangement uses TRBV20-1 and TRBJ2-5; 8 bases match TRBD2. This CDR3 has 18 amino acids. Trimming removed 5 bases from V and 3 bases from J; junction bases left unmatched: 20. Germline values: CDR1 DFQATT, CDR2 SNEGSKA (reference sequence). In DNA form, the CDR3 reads TGCAGTGCTGAAGTAATAGGGTTCCAACCCGGGAGGGAAGAGACCCAGTACTTC. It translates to CSAEVIGFQPGREETQYF.

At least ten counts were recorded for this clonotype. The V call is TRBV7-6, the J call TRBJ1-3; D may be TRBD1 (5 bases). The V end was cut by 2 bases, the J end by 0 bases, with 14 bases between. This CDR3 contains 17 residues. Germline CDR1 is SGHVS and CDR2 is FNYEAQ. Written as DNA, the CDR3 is TGTGCCAGCAGCTTAACCGGGACGGAGAGCTCTGGAAACACCATATATTTT. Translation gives CASSLTGTESSGNTIYF.

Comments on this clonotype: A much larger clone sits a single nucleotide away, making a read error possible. DNA of the CDR3: TGTGCCAGCGGCTTAAGGGATCCTGAAAAACTGTTTTTT. Protein: CASGLRDPEKLFF. The rearrangement links TRBV7-9 to TRBJ1-4; D not resolved. CDR1 and CDR2 from the germline V gene are SEHNR and FQNEAQ (reference sequence). The CDR3 extends over 13 amino acids.

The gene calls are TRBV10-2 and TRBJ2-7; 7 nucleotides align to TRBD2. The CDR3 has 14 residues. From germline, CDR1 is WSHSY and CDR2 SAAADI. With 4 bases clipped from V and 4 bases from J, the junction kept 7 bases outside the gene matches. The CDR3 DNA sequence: TGCGCCAGCAGTGTCGCGGGGGAGGTGTACGAGCAGTACTTC. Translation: CASSVAGEVYEQYF.

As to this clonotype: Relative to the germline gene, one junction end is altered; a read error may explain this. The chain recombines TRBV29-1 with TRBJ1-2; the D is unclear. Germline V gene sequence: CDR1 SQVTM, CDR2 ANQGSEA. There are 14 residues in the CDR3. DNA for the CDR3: TGCAGCGTGGAAGAGACCGCTTCTAACTATGGCTACACCTTC. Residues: CSVEETASNYGYTF.

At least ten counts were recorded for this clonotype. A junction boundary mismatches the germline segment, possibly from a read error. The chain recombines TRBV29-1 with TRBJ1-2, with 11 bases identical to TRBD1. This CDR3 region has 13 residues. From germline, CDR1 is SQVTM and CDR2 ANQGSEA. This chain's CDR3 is CSVGQGVNHGYTF. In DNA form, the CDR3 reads TGCAGCGTGGGACAGGGGGTTAACCATGGCTACACCTTC.

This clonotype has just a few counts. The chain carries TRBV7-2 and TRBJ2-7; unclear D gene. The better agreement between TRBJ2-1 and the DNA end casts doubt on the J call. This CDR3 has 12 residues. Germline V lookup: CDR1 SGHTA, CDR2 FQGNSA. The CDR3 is CASSSQSGEQFF. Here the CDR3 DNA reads TGTGCCAGCAGTTCACAATCGGGTGAGCAGTTCTTC.